Given below is one T cell receptor beta chain in context. Random hexamers primed reverse transcription of roughly 0.5 to 1 ug RNA. TCRdb processed the immunoSEQ multiplex PCR reads anew with MiXCR; each CDR3 protein has one entry. The table includes roughly 200,000 distinct CDR3 sequences, around 95% detected once. This specimen belongs to a study of CD8 T cells in Susac syndrome. The TCR comes from a human donor in good health. What was sequenced was CD4+ T cells from PBMCs.

This CDR3 reads CASTRGAGELFF. The CDR3 DNA sequence: TGTGCCAGCACCCGGGGGGCCGGGGAGCTGTTTTTT. The V gene is TRBV3-1, the J gene TRBJ2-2; 7 nucleotides match TRBD2. V was pared by 7 bases and J by 6 bases, with 2 bases of the junction left unmatched. Germline lookup yields CDR1 LGHDT and CDR2 YNNKEL (reference sequence). There are 12 residues in the CDR3.